This TCR beta chain appears in the sequencing data of a study of radiotherapy plus CTLA-4 blockade in lung cancer (dated by TCRdb to the late 2010s). Regarding the complete study: Objective responses were observed in approximately 18% of enrolled patients, and disease control was achieved in roughly 30%. The full study reports these points: After treatment with radiotherapy and ipilimumab, TCR clones that came from tumors expanded in the peripheral blood. Early dynamic changes in blood T cell clones, together with increased serum interferon-beta after radiation, were reported as the strongest predictors of response.

With respect to this clone: It lacks a known antigen. No much larger clone exists at a distance of one base, and base qualities are not known.

CDR1 and CDR2, per the germline V gene, are SGHTA and FQGNSA. From cysteine to phenylalanine, the CDR3 is 14 amino acids long. The read is trimmed to its CDR3 DNA, 42 bases read in frame from base 1. Focal radiation therapy combined with CTLA-4 blockade (ipilimumab) was tested in patients with chemo-refractory metastatic non-small-cell lung cancer. The library was prepared using the immunoSEQ multiplex PCR assay. TCRdb holds this immuneACCESS table with in-frame rearrangements only. Some clones are missing; in checked studies, unresolved V genes explain under half, and the rest has no known cause. Here the sample has around 37,000 clones; 70% to 75% occur a single time. Of the sample, roughly 15% is held by the ten largest clones.

Material: peripheral blood, obtained from a patient treated with radiotherapy plus ipilimumab. This chain is built from TRBV7-2 and TRBJ2-5, with 7 bases in between that match TRBD2. The last part of the DNA fits TRBJ2-7 better; the J call may be wrong. The sequence derives from a human donor with non-small cell lung cancer that progressed on radiotherapy plus ipilimumab. The sequenced DNA is TGTGCCAGCGGCCAAGCGGGGCTCTCCTACGAGCAGTACTTC. Its coded protein is CASGQAGLSYEQYF.